Listed here are 7 T cell receptor beta chains from one sample, sequenced in a study of blood T cell repertoires in COVID-19. Clones were read by immunoSEQ multiplex PCR, and TCRdb kept only the in-frame ones, dropping some. The table includes about 190,000 clones, around 80% detected once. The specimen was peripheral blood. The receptors derive from a woman aged 45-65 years with acute or convalescent COVID-19.

The chain recombines TRBV5-6 with TRBJ1-2; perhaps TRBD1 as D (6 bases). There are 14 residues in the CDR3. Looked up from germline, CDR1 is SGHDT and CDR2 is YYEEEE. With 4 bases removed from V and 2 bases from J, the gap between germline ends came to 12 bases. CDR3 protein: CASSPGARNYGYTF. CDR3 coding DNA: TGTGCCAGCAGCCCAGGGGCTAGAAACTATGGCTACACCTTC.

A word on this clone: Other nucleotide sequences from this sample produce the same CDR3. This sequence joins TRBV30 and TRBJ1-1; D is undetermined. Germline V gene data show CDR1 as GTSNPN and CDR2 as SVGIG (reference sequence). The CDR3 is made up of 13 amino acids. The V and J ends lost 0 bases and 0 bases respectively, with 5 bases between them. The CDR3 reads CAWSVSVNTEAFF. In DNA, the CDR3 is TGTGCCTGGAGTGTAAGCGTGAACACTGAAGCTTTCTTT.

V and J are TRBV19 and TRBJ1-4; 8 bases match TRBD1. V was clipped by 10 bases and J by 5 bases; unmatched bases: 9. CDR3 length equals 14 residues. Germline V gives CDR1 LNHDA, CDR2 SQIVND (reference sequence). The CDR3 nucleotides read TGTGCCACTCTCTCCGGACAGGGCAATGAAAAACTGTTTTTT. Translating it yields CATLSGQGNEKLFF.

The chain couples TRBV9 to TRBJ1-3; 8 nucleotides agree with TRBD1. Germline V CDR1 and CDR2: SGDLS, YYNGEE. CDR3 length: 14 amino acids. The ends lost 3 bases at V and 4 bases at J; junction bases unmatched: 3. CDR3 loop: CASSADRGGNTIYF. The CDR3 region has the DNA TGTGCCAGCAGCGCCGACAGGGGAGGAAACACCATATATTTT.

The J gene is TRBJ1-2, the V gene TRBV6-6; 8 bases align to TRBD1. The germline V gene encodes CDR1 MNHNY and CDR2 SVGAGI (reference sequence). The CDR3 has 16 residues. J was trimmed by 2 bases and V by 6 bases; bases with no gene match: 11. The CDR3 spells CASSKGSGGGNYGYTF. The CDR3 DNA follows: TGTGCCAGCAGCAAAGGGTCAGGGGGCGGAAACTATGGCTACACCTTC.

The rearrangement joins TRBV18 to TRBJ1-1; 7 bases fit TRBD1. V was pared by 8 bases and J by 2 bases, with 5 bases of the junction left unmatched. The CDR3 is 13 residues long. Germline V lookup: CDR1 KGHSH, CDR2 LQKENI. CDR3 sequence: CASLQGINTEAFF. The CDR3 DNA reads as TGTGCCAGCCTACAGGGGATAAACACTGAAGCTTTCTTT.

This clone was detected only a few times. This CDR3 reads CASSPDRDYGYTF. In nucleotides, the CDR3 is TGTGCCAGCAGCCCGGACAGGGATTATGGCTACACCTTC. This chain connects TRBV11-2 to TRBJ1-2; TRBD1 matches at 8 bases. The J segment lost 5 bases and the V segment lost 5 bases, leaving 4 bases of the junction unmatched. CDR3 length: 13 amino acids. Germline CDR1 and CDR2: SGHAT and FQNNGV.